This is a list of T cell receptor beta chains from one sample in a study of blood T cells in healthy people across ages. TCRdb reanalysed the 5' RACE reads using MiXCR and keeps one entry per CDR3 protein. The data show under 2,000,000 distinct CDR3 sequences, about 50% seen once. The sample was blood. The source is a woman aged 40-49 years in good health. The CDR3 runs from the conserved cysteine through the conserved F or W. A D gene is named only where the DNA matches it firmly. Size is omitted from some rows. Given values are once, few, many or a class for expanded clones.

.	TRBV6-2/TRBV6-3	TRBD2	TRBJ2-7	CASSLSGGPSSYGQYF	TGTGCCAGCAGCCTCAGCGGGGGCCCTAGCTCCTACGGGCAGTACTTC
.	TRBV9	TRBD2	TRBJ2-5	CASSYSGGGRETQYF	TGTGCCAGCAGCTATAGCGGGGGAGGGAGGGAGACCCAGTACTTC
.	TRBV10-3	TRBD1	TRBJ2-5	CAISVTGTDQETQYF	TGTGCCATCAGTGTCACTGGGACAGACCAAGAGACCCAGTACTTC
.	TRBV9	.	TRBJ1-1	CASSVGPTSPEAFF	TGTGCCAGCAGCGTAGGGCCGACCTCCCCTGAAGCTTTCTTT
.	TRBV5-1	TRBD1	TRBJ1-2	CASSGGTVGGYTF	TGCGCCAGCAGCGGCGGGACAGTAGGTGGCTACACCTTC
.	TRBV12-3/TRBV12-4	.	TRBJ1-4	CASSPYGGDEKLFF	TGTGCCAGCAGTCCGTATGGGGGCGATGAAAAACTGTTTTTT
.	TRBV28	.	TRBJ2-1	CASSGRRQGRDEQFF	TGTGCCAGCAGTGGAAGAAGGCAGGGTAGGGATGAGCAGTTCTTC
.	TRBV7-2	.	TRBJ2-5	CASSPDGRVETQYF	TGTGCCAGCAGCCCTGATGGACGAGTGGAGACCCAGTACTTC
few	TRBV6-5	TRBD2	TRBJ2-1	CASGTGGEQFF	TGTGCCAGCGGCACGGGGGGTGAGCAGTTCTTC
.	TRBV11-2	TRBD2	TRBJ2-3	CASSRRGLAGGDTQYF	TGTGCCAGCAGCCGGAGAGGGTTAGCGGGAGGAGATACGCAGTATTTT
.	TRBV6-1	TRBD2	TRBJ2-1	CASSRPLLAGERQMTGQFF	TGTGCCAGCAGCCGACCCCTTCTAGCGGGGGAACGACAAATGACAGGGCAGTTCTTC
.	TRBV7-2	TRBD2	TRBJ2-4	CASSLNSGAAKNIQYF	TGTGCCAGCAGCCTGAATAGCGGGGCGGCCAAAAACATTCAGTACTTC
few	TRBV29-1	.	TRBJ1-2	CSVEDHGGYGYTF	TGCAGCGTTGAAGATCACGGGGGGTACGGCTACACCTTC
.	TRBV20-1	.	TRBJ2-1	CSAPGPAKSYNEQFF	TGTAGTGCCCCTGGACCAGCTAAGTCCTACAATGAGCAGTTCTTC
.	TRBV5-1	TRBD1	TRBJ1-1	CASSPMTGGSTEAFF	TGCGCCAGCAGTCCTATGACAGGGGGAAGTACTGAAGCTTTCTTT
.	TRBV5-1	.	TRBJ1-6	CASSLNQGSPPLHF	TGCGCCAGCAGCTTAAATCAGGGTTCGCCACCCCTCCACTTT
.	TRBV5-1	TRBD1	TRBJ2-7	CASRSGWTGETYEQYF	TGCGCCAGCAGATCTGGATGGACAGGGGAAACATACGAGCAGTACTTC
.	TRBV18	TRBD1	TRBJ1-2	CASSPGQDNFYGYTF	TGTGCCAGCTCACCCGGACAGGATAACTTCTATGGCTACACCTTC
few	TRBV10-3	TRBD2	TRBJ2-7	CAISESSGGSYEQYF	TGTGCCATCAGTGAAAGTTCGGGGGGATCCTACGAGCAGTACTTC
.	TRBV6-1	.	TRBJ1-5	CASSDYRAGQPQHF	TGTGCCAGCAGTGATTACAGGGCCGGACAGCCCCAGCATTTT
few	TRBV27	.	TRBJ2-6	CASSFYRGANVLTF	TGTGCCAGCAGTTTCTACAGGGGGGCCAACGTCCTGACTTTC
few	TRBV28	TRBD1	TRBJ2-6	CASSFYDLGQGVSGANVLTF	TGTGCCAGCAGTTTTTACGACCTCGGACAGGGGGTATCTGGGGCCAACGTCCTGACTTTC
.	TRBV18	.	TRBJ1-5	CTSSPRADSNQPQHF	TGTACCAGCTCACCCAGGGCCGATAGCAATCAGCCCCAGCATTTT
.	TRBV4-3	.	TRBJ2-3	CASSQDGALGGSTDTQYF	TGCGCCAGCAGCCAAGATGGGGCCCTAGGCGGATCCACAGATACGCAGTATTTT
.	TRBV20-1	TRBD2	TRBJ2-3	CSAKPSRLAGGPTDTQYF	TGCAGTGCCAAACCTTCAAGACTAGCGGGGGGGCCAACAGATACGCAGTATTTT
.	TRBV5-1	.	TRBJ1-1	CASSFQQNTEAFF	TGCGCCAGCAGCTTTCAGCAGAACACTGAAGCTTTCTTT
few	TRBV2	.	TRBJ2-4	CASLEQNIQYF	TGTGCCAGCCTCGAGCAAAACATTCAGTACTTC
.	TRBV12-3/TRBV12-4	TRBD1	TRBJ2-3	CASSSDRDREVDTQYF	TGTGCCAGCAGTTCCGACCGGGACAGGGAGGTGGATACGCAGTATTTT
.	TRBV5-1	TRBD1	TRBJ2-1	CASSGGTGGWEQFF	TGCGCCAGCAGCGGAGGGACAGGGGGTTGGGAGCAGTTCTTC
.	TRBV28	.	TRBJ2-7	CASRTGAPNNEQYF	TGTGCCAGCCGCACGGGGGCACCGAACAATGAGCAGTACTTC
.	TRBV11-2	.	TRBJ1-3	CASLRSPSGNTIYF	TGTGCCAGCTTGCGTTCCCCCTCTGGAAACACCATATATTTT
.	TRBV29-1	TRBD1	TRBJ2-2	CSVEDPGQGYTGELFF	TGCAGCGTTGAAGATCCAGGACAGGGGTACACCGGGGAGCTGTTTTTT
.	TRBV2	.	TRBJ2-7	CASTRTREQYF	TGTGCCAGCACCCGGACGAGGGAGCAGTACTTC
.	TRBV2	TRBD1	TRBJ2-3	CASIYRQGFTDTQYF	TGTGCCAGCATTTATCGACAGGGGTTCACAGATACGCAGTATTTT
few	TRBV20-1	TRBD2	TRBJ2-1	CSAALAGYMNEQFF	TGCAGTGCCGCACTAGCGGGGTATATGAATGAGCAGTTCTTC
few	TRBV12-3/TRBV12-4	.	TRBJ2-5	CASSLEGPIPSAQYF	TGTGCCAGCAGTTTAGAAGGGCCGATACCTTCGGCCCAGTACTTC
.	TRBV5-1	TRBD1	TRBJ2-1	CANSPSGTGVGEQFF	TGCGCCAACAGCCCCTCGGGGACAGGGGTGGGTGAGCAGTTCTTC
.	TRBV6-6	.	TRBJ2-4	CASMGQAKNIQYF	TGTGCCAGCATGGGCCAAGCCAAAAACATTCAGTACTTC
few	TRBV24-1	.	TRBJ2-7	CATSEPIGVYGQYF	TGTGCCACCAGTGAACCCATTGGGGTTTATGGGCAGTACTTC
few	TRBV12-3/TRBV12-4	TRBD1	TRBJ2-5	CASSSYRDSKTQETQYF	TGTGCCAGCAGTTCTTACCGGGACAGCAAGACACAAGAGACCCAGTACTTC
.	TRBV10-3	.	TRBJ1-6	CVISELGVNSPLHF	TGTGTCATCAGTGAGCTAGGGGTTAATTCACCCCTCCACTTT
few	TRBV28	.	TRBJ2-3	CASRISGDTQYF	TGTGCCAGCAGAATTAGCGGAGATACGCAGTATTTT
.	TRBV10-3	TRBD1	TRBJ1-2	CAIRAWGQGDLNYGYTF	TGTGCCATCAGGGCTTGGGGACAGGGAGACCTTAACTATGGCTACACCTTC
many	TRBV7-2	TRBD1	TRBJ2-5	CASSTTGTAQETQYF	TGTGCCAGCAGCACCACAGGGACAGCACAAGAGACCCAGTACTTC
few	TRBV24-1	.	TRBJ1-2	CATSAGGGYTF	TGTGCCACCAGTGCCGGGGGTGGCTACACCTTC
.	TRBV29-1	.	TRBJ1-2	CSVEPRSNYGYTF	TGCAGCGTTGAGCCCAGGTCTAACTATGGCTACACCTTC
few	TRBV5-1	TRBD2	TRBJ2-1	CASSSSGGLNEQFF	TGCGCCAGCAGCTCTAGCGGGGGCCTCAATGAGCAGTTCTTC